Shown below are 3 T cell receptor beta chains from a single sample sequenced in a study. TCRdb recomputed calls from the 5' RACE reads with MiXCR, one row per CDR3 protein. The sample carries about 120 distinct CDR3 sequences, approximately 49% recorded once. Sequences were obtained from central memory T cells from blood PBMCs. Specified subset: central memory CD4+ T cells. These receptors were collected from a male donor with HIV.

This sequence joins TRBV28 and TRBJ2-6; either TRBD1 or TRBD2 may supply D (5 bases each). The germline V gene has CDR1 MDHEN and CDR2 SYDVKM. This CDR3 has 17 residues. V lost 7 bases to trimming and J lost 0 bases, with 16 bases between them. CDR3 residues: CASKVEGLSSGANVLTF. CDR3 bases: TGTGCCAGCAAGGTCGAGGGGCTGTCCTCTGGGGCCAACGTCCTGACTTTC.

The chain is built from TRBV15 and TRBJ2-1, with 14 bases matching TRBD2. This CDR3 comprises 15 residues. Germline CDR1 reads LNHNV; CDR2 reads YYDKDF (reference sequence). V lost 1 base, J lost 7 bases, and 0 bases stayed unmatched. The CDR3: CATSRGLAGGNEQFF. In DNA form, the CDR3 reads TGTGCCACCAGCAGAGGACTAGCGGGGGGGAATGAGCAGTTCTTC.

This chain's CDR3 is CASSLTRREQYF. The CDR3, as DNA: TGTGCCAGCAGCTTAACGCGAAGGGAGCAGTACTTC. The chain joins TRBV7-2 to TRBJ2-7; D remains unclear. The V end was cut by 2 bases, the J end by 7 bases, with 9 bases between. The germline V gene has CDR1 SGHTA and CDR2 FQGNSA. This CDR3 contains 12 residues.